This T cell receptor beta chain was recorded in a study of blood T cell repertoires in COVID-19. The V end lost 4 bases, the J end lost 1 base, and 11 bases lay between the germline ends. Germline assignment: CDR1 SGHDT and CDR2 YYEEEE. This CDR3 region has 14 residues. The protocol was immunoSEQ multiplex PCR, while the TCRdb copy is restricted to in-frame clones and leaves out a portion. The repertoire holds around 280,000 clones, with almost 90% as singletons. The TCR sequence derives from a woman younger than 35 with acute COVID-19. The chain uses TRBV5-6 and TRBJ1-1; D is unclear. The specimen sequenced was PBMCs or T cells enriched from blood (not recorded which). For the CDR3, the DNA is TGTGCCAGCAGCCGACTACCCCCGAACACTGAAGCTTTCTTT. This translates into CASSRLPPNTEAFF.